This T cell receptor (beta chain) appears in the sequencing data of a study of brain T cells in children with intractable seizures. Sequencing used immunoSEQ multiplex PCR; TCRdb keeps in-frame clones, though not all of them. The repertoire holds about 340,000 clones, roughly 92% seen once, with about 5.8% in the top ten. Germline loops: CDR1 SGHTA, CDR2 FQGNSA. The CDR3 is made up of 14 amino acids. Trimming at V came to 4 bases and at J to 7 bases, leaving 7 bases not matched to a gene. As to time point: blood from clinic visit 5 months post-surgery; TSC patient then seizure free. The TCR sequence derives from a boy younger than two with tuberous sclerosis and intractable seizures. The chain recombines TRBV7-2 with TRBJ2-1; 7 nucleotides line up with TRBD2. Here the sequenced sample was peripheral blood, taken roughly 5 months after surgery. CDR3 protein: CASSWDYFANEQFF. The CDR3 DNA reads TGTGCCAGCAGCTGGGACTATTTTGCGAATGAGCAGTTCTTC.